The rows below give T cell receptor beta chains drawn from one sample of a study of cytomegalovirus exposure and HLA in healthy donors. Some clones are missing from TCRdb's copy, which holds only in-frame ones; the method was immunoSEQ multiplex PCR. The sample yields fewer than 150,000 clones, roughly 80% seen once. Material: PBMCs. The receptors here all came from a female donor in good health and CMV-seropositive. The CDR3 runs from the conserved cysteine through the conserved F or W. The D gene is left open where the match is weak.

D: NA
V: TRBV14
J: TRBJ2-5
CDR3: CASSHKFSGTVQETQYF

D: NA
V: TRBV9
J: TRBJ2-7
CDR3: CASRGGTSSYEQYF

D: NA
V: TRBV28
J: TRBJ2-1
CDR3: CASRGWRGKYNEQFF

D: TRBD1
V: TRBV28
J: TRBJ2-7
CDR3: CASSFHDRGLREQYF

D: NA
V: TRBV19
J: TRBJ2-5
CDR3: CASSINRELGQTQYF

D: NA
V: TRBV5-8
J: TRBJ2-1
CDR3: CASTPLWTGAYNEQFF

D: NA
V: TRBV30
J: TRBJ1-3
CDR3: CAWSVWQDSGNTIYF

D: NA
V: TRBV2
J: TRBJ1-2
CDR3: CASSEGTGQGYTF

D: TRBD1
V: TRBV10-3
J: TRBJ1-2
CDR3: CAITLGTGNNYGYTF

D: NA
V: TRBV4-2
J: TRBJ1-6
CDR3: CASSRDFNSPLHF

D: TRBD1
V: TRBV5-5
J: TRBJ1-1
CDR3: CASSFLQGSNTEAFF